A single sample gave rise to the 2 T cell receptor beta chains below, sequenced in a study of somatic mutations in cytotoxic T cells in rheumatoid arthritis. Generated by immunoSEQ multiplex PCR, the TCRdb table keeps only in-frame clones and is missing some. Of about 20,000 clones in the sample, around 84% were seen once. The material sequenced was CD8+ T cells sorted from blood. These receptors all stem from a woman in her 50s in good health.

The chain uses TRBV9 and TRBJ2-5; 12 nucleotides agree with TRBD2. The CDR3 runs to 15 residues. The junction had 5 bases not matched to a gene; V was cut back by 3 bases and J by 5 bases. CDR1 and CDR2 (germline): SGDLS, YYNGEE. For the CDR3, the DNA is TGTGCCAGCAGCGCCTCCGGGACTAGCGGGGAGACCCAGTACTTC. Translation gives CASSASGTSGETQYF. The full variable domain, rest sourced from reference TRBV9 and TRBJ2-5, is DSGVTQTPKHLITATGQRVTLRCSPRSGDLSVYWYQQSLDQGLQFLIQYYNGEERAKGNILERFSAQQFPDLHSELNLSSLELGDSALYFCASSASGTSGETQYFGPGTRLLVL.

Note on this clone: One junction end does not reproduce the germline sequence, and a read error may be involved. This chain joins TRBV7-9 and TRBJ1-2, with D perhaps matching TRBD1 (5 bases). The CDR3 length is 16 residues. Per the germline V gene, CDR1 is SEHNR and CDR2 is FQNEAQ (reference sequence). The CDR3 nucleotides read TGTGCCAGCAGCTACGGGGGTGCAGTGCCGGGCTATGGCTACGCCTTC. It encodes CASSYGGAVPGYGYAF.